This TCR beta chain was retrieved from a study of molecular identifiers for immune sequencing clone quantification. The study's findings and limits: One million naive cells reportedly did not prevent detection of spiked Jurkat TCR RNA from one cell. Clones of above 20 RNA copies carried over 99% of effector molecules; in naive cells they carried under 1%.

Previously described methods and listed TCR primers produced bulk TCR libraries. TCRdb redid the calling of the PCR reads with MiXCR, one entry per CDR3 protein. The repertoire has around 82,000 distinct CDR3 sequences, 15% to 20% of them found once; the top ten carry 0.85%. Researchers sorted naive CD8 T cells as cells that were CD8+CD4-CCR7+CD45RA+. This clonotype has ten or more counts. Its antigen is as yet unknown. The germline V gene encodes CDR1 LGHNA and CDR2 YSLEER. CDR3 size: 15 residues. V lost 1 base and J lost 5, with 12 bases in between. Sequencing input: naive CD8+ T cells from blood, with Jurkat cell RNA spiked in. The subset denotes: FACS-sorted CD8+CD4-CCR7+CD45RA+ naive T cells. The chain couples TRBV4-3 to TRBJ2-1; possibly TRBD2 for D (6 bases). The TCR was taken from a human donor in good health. Some libraries in this study had Jurkat cell RNA spiked in. CDR3 residues: CASSQAGAGHNEQFF. Here the CDR3 DNA reads TGCGCCAGCAGCCAAGCTGGGGCGGGGCACAATGAGCAGTTCTTC.